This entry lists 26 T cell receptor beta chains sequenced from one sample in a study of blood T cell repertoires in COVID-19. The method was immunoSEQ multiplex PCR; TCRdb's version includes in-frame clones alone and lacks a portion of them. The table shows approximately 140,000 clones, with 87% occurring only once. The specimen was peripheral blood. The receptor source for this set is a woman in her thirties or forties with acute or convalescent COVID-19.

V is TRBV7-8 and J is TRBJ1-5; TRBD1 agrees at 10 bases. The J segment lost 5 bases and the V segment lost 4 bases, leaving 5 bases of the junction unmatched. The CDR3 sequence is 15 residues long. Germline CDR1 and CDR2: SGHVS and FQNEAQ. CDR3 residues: CASSSPDRGYQPQHF. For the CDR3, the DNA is TGTGCCAGCAGCTCCCCGGACAGGGGGTATCAGCCCCAGCATTTT.

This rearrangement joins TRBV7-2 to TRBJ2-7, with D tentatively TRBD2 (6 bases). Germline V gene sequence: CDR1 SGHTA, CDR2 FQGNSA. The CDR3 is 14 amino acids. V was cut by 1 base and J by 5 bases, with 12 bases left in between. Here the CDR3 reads CASSLGGKGNEQYF. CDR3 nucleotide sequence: TGTGCCAGCAGCTTAGGCGGGAAGGGGAACGAGCAGTACTTC.

CDR3: CASSSGLTTDTQYF. CDR3 sequence (DNA): TGTGCCAGCAGCTCAGGGTTGACCACAGATACGCAGTATTTT. The J gene is TRBJ2-3, the V gene TRBV11-3; D perhaps matches TRBD1 (5 bases). The germline V gene encodes CDR1 SGHNT and CDR2 YENEEA. V lost 4 bases and J lost 2, with 10 bases in between. The CDR3 covers 14 residues.

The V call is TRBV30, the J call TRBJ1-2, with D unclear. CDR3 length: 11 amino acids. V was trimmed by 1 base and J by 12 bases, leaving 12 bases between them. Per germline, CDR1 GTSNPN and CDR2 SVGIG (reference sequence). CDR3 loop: CAWSASTSDTF. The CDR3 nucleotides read TGTGCCTGGAGTGCCTCGACATCCGACACCTTC.

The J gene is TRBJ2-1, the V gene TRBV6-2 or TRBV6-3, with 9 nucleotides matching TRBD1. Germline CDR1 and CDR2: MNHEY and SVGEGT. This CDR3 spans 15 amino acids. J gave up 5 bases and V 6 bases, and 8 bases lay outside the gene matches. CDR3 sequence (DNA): TGTGCCAGCAGCCGGGACAGGGTCCTGGACAATGAGCAGTTCTTC. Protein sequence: CASSRDRVLDNEQFF.

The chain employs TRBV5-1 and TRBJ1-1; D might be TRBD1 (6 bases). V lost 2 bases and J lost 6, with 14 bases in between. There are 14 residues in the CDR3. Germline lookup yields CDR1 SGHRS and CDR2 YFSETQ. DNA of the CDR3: TGCGCCAGCAGCTTACAGGGTAGATTCCCTGAAGCTTTCTTT. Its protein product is CASSLQGRFPEAFF.

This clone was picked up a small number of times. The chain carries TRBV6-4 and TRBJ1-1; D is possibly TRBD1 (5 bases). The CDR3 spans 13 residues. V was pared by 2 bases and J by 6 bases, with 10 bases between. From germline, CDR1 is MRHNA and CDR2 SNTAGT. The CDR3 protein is CASSDGPQAEAFF. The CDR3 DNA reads TGTGCCAGCAGTGACGGCCCACAGGCTGAAGCTTTCTTT.

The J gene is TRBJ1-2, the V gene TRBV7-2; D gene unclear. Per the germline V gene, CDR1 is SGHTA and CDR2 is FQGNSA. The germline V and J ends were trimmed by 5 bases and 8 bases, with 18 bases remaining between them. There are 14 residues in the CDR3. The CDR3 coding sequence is TGTGCCAGCAGCCAAAAGCCCGGGGTCGGAGGCTACACCTTC. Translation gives CASSQKPGVGGYTF.

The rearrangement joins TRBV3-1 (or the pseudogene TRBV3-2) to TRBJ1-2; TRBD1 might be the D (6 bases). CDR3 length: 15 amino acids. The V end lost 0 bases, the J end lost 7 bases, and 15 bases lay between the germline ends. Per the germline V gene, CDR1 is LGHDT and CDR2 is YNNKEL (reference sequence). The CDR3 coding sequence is TGTGCCAGCAGCCAAGATATGGCAGGGGCGCTTGGCTACACCTTC. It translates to CASSQDMAGALGYTF.

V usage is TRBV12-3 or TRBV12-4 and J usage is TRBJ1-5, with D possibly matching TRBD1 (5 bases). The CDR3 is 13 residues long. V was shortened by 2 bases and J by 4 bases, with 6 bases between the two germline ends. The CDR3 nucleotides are TGTGCCAGCAGTTTACAGGGAAATCAGCCCCAGCATTTT. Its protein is CASSLQGNQPQHF.

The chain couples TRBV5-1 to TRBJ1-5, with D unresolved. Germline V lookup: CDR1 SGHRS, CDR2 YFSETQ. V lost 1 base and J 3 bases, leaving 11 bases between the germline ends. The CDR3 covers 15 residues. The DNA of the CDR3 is TGCGCCAGCAGCTTGAGCGGAATACACAATCAGCCCCAGCATTTT. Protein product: CASSLSGIHNQPQHF. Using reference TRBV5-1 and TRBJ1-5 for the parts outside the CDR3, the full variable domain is KAGVTQTPRYLIKTRGQQVTLSCSPISGHRSVSWYQQTPGQGLQFLFEYFSETQRNKGNFPGRFSGRQFSNSRSEMNVSTLELGDSALYLCASSLSGIHNQPQHFGDGTRLSIL.

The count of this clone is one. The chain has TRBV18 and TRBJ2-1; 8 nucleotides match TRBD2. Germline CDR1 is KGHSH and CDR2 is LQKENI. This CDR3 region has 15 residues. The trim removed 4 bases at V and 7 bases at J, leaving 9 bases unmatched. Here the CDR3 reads CASSLRSGAPNEQFF. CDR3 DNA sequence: TGTGCCAGCTCACTCCGTAGCGGGGCACCAAATGAGCAGTTCTTC. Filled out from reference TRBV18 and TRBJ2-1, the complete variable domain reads NAGVMQNPRHLVRRRGQEARLRCSPMKGHSHVYWYRQLPEEGLKFMVYLQKENIIDESGMPKERFSAEFPKEGPSILRIQQVVRGDSAAYFCASSLRSGAPNEQFFGPGTRLTVL.

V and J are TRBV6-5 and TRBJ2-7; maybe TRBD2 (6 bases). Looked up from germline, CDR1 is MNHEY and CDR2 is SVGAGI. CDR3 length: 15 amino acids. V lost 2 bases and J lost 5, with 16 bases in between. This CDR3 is CASSYRRSPGDEQYF. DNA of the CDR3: TGTGCCAGCAGTTACCGCCGGTCCCCGGGGGACGAGCAGTACTTC.

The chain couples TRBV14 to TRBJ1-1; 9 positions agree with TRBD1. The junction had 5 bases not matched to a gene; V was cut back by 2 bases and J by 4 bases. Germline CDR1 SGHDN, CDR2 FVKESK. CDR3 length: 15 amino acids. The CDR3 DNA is TGTGCCAGCAGCCAAATGACAGGGGGGGGCACTGAAGCTTTCTTT. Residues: CASSQMTGGGTEAFF.

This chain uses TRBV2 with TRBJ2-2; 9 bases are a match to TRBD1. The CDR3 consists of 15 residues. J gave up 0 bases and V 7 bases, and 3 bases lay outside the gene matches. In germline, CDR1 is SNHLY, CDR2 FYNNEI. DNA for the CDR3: TGTGCCAGCACTCGACAGGGGGCGAACACCGGGGAGCTGTTTTTT. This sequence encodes CASTRQGANTGELFF.

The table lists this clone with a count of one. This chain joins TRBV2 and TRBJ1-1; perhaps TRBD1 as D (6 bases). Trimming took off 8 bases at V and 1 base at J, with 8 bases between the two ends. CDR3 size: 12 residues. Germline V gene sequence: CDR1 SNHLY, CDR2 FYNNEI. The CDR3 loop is CASQGRNTEAFF. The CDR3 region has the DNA TGTGCCAGCCAGGGGCGGAACACTGAAGCTTTCTTT.

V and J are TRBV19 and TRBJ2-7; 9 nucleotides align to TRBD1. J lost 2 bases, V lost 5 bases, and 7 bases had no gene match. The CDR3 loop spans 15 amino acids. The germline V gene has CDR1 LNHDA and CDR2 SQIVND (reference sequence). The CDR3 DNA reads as TGTGCCAGTAGTTACAGGGGGCTGGGAACCTACGAGCAGTACTTC. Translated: CASSYRGLGTYEQYF. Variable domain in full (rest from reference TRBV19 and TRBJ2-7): DGGITQSPKYLFRKEGQNVTLSCEQNLNHDAMYWYRQDPGQGLRLIYYSQIVNDFQKGDIAEGYSVSREKKESFPLTVTSAQKNPTAFYLCASSYRGLGTYEQYFGPGTRLTVT.

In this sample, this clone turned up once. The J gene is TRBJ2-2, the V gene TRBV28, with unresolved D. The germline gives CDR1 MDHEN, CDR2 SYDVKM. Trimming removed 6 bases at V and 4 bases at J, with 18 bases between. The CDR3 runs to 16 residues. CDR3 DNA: TGTGCCAGCAGCTCAACCGACGGAATAGCCACCGGGGAGCTGTTTTTT. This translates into CASSSTDGIATGELFF.

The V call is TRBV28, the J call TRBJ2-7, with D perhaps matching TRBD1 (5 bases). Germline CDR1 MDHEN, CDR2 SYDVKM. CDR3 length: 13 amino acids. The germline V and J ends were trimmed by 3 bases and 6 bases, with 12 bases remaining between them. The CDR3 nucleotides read TGTGCCAGCAGTTTCAGGGAATCTGGCGAGCAGTACTTC. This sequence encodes CASSFRESGEQYF. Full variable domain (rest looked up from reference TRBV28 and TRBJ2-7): DVKVTQSSRYLVKRTGEKVFLECVQDMDHENMFWYRQDPGLGLRLIYFSYDVKMKEKGDIPEGYSVSREKKERFSLILESASTNQTSMYLCASSFRESGEQYFGPGTRLTVT.

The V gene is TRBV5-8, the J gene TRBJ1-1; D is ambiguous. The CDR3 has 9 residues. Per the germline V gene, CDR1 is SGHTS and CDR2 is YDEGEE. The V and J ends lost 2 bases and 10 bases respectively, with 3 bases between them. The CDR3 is CASSFRAFF. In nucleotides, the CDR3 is TGTGCCAGCAGCTTCAGAGCTTTCTTT.

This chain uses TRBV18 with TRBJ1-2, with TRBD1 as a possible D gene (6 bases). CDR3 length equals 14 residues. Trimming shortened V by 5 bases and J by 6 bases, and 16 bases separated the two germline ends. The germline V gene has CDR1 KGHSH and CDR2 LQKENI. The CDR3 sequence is CASSSTGNLDGYTF. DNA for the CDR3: TGTGCCAGCTCATCGACAGGTAACTTGGATGGCTACACCTTC.

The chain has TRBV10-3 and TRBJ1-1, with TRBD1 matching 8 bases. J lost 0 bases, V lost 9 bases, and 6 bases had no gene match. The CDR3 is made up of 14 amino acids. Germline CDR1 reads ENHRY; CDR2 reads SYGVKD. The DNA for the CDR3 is TGTGCCATTACCCAGGACAGGGTGAACACTGAAGCTTTCTTT. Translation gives CAITQDRVNTEAFF.

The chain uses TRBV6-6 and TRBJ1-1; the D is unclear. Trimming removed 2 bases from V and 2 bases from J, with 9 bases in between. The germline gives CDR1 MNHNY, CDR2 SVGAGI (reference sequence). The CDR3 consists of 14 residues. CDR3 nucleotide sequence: TGTGCCAGCAGTTACGCGGAGGCTAACACTGAAGCTTTCTTT. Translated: CASSYAEANTEAFF.

The CDR3 loop is CASSLDGRISGNTIYF. The CDR3 bases are TGTGCCAGCAGCTTAGATGGGCGAATCTCTGGAAACACCATATATTTT. The gene calls are TRBV11-3 and TRBJ1-3; no clear D. The CDR3 extends over 16 amino acids. The germline CDR1 and CDR2 sequences are SGHNT and YENEEA. The germline V and J ends were trimmed by 0 bases and 0 bases, with 9 bases remaining between them.

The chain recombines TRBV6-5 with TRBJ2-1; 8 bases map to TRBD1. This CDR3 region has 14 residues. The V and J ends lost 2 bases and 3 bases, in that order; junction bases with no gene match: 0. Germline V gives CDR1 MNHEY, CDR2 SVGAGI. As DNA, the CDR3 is TGTGCCAGCAGTTACGGGACAGGCTACAATGAGCAGTTCTTC. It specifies CASSYGTGYNEQFF.

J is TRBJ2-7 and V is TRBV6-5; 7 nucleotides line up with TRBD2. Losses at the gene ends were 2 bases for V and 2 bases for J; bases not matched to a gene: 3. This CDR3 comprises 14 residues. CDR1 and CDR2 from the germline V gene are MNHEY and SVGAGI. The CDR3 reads CASSYGAGPYEQYF. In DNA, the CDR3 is TGTGCCAGCAGTTACGGAGCGGGGCCCTACGAGCAGTACTTC.